This TCR beta chain emerged from a study of T cells after yellow fever vaccination. With respect to this clonotype: A much larger clone differs from this one at a single base, so this may be a read error.

The CDR3 spans 14 residues. V lost 5 bases to trimming and J lost 2 bases, with 13 bases between them. Looked up from germline, CDR1 is DFQATT and CDR2 is SNEGSKA (reference sequence). Each CDR3 protein gets one entry after TCRdb re-called the 5' RACE reads with MiXCR. The top ten hold approximately 2.7% of the sample, which has fewer than 150,000 distinct CDR3 sequences, roughly 7.9% seen once. The sample consisted of CD4+ T cells sorted from PBMCs, taken about 49 days after the first yellow fever vaccination. This chain joins TRBV20-1 and TRBJ2-1; tentatively, D is TRBD2 (5 bases). This clonotype was obtained from a young man who received the YFV17D yellow fever vaccine. CDR3 loop: CSAESEGPYNEQFF. CDR3 coding DNA: TGCAGTGCTGAGAGCGAGGGCCCCTACAATGAGCAGTTCTTC.